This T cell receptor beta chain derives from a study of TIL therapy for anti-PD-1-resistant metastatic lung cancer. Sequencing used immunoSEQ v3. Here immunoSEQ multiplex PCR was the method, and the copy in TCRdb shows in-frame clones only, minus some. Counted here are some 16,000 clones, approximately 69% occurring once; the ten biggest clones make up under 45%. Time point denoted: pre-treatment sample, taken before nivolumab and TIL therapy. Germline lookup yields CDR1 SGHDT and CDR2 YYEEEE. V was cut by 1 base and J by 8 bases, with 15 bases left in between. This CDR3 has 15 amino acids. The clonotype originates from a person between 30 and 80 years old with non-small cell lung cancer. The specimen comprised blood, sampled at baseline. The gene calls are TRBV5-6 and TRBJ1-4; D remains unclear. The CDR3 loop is CASSLTGDTPEKLFF. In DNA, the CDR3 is TGTGCCAGCAGCTTGACGGGAGATACCCCAGAAAAACTGTTTTTT.